This T cell receptor beta chain was identified during a study of tumour-infiltrating T cells in Burkitt lymphoma. Overall study: Repertoire clonality predicted overall and progression-free survival.

The CDR3 is 15 residues long. Deletions cut 0 bases from V and 2 bases from J, with 12 bases between. Per germline, CDR1 SGHDT and CDR2 YYEEEE. The method was immunoSEQ multiplex PCR; TCRdb's version includes in-frame clones alone and lacks a portion of them. This sample yields around 15,000 clones, of which roughly 85% are seen a single time; 2.1% belongs to the top ten. The V and J genes are TRBV5-6 and TRBJ2-7; maybe TRBD2 (5 bases). The sequencing sample was made of tumor tissue. This sequence was found in a human donor with diffuse large B-cell lymphoma. CDR3 in amino acids: CASSLVHTRTYEQYF. The CDR3 nucleotides read TGTGCCAGCAGCTTGGTACACACTAGGACCTACGAGCAGTACTTC.